The T cell receptor (beta chain) under discussion was sequenced for a study of somatic mutations in cytotoxic T cells in rheumatoid arthritis. Study-level results: Measurement of CD8+ T-cell clonality revealed no significant difference between rheumatoid arthritis patients and age-matched healthy controls.

Some clones are missing from TCRdb's copy, which holds only in-frame ones; the method was immunoSEQ multiplex PCR. The repertoire consists of over 15,000 clones, with roughly nine tenths occurring once and the leading ten covering about 15%. Only a few counts were recorded for this clone. Its antigen is undetermined. Positive selection using magnetic beads isolated the CD4+ and CD8+ cells (purity was checked by flow cytometry). With V trimmed by 4 bases and J by 5 bases, 4 bases remained unmatched. Germline values: CDR1 LGHNA, CDR2 YNFKEQ. This CDR3 spans 14 amino acids. The chain uses TRBV4-2 and TRBJ1-5, with 8 positions matching TRBD1. Sequencing input: CD8+ T cells sorted from blood. This clonotype was sampled from a man aged 40-49 years in good health. For the CDR3, the DNA is TGTGCCAGCAGCCCAGGGACAGGCTATCAGCCCCAGCATTTT. Residues: CASSPGTGYQPQHF.